This T cell receptor beta chain originates from a study of blood T cell repertoires in COVID-19. Study-wide context: Samples came from the United States, Italy and Spain, spanning acute and convalescent COVID-19.

Sequencing used immunoSEQ multiplex PCR; TCRdb keeps in-frame clones, though not all of them. The sample includes a few hundred thousand clones, around 89% of them seen just once. The receptor was derived from a woman in her sixties or seventies with COVID-19, enrolled during active disease. Input material: peripheral blood.

The CDR3 reads CASSPRSYGYTF. CDR3 nucleotides: TGTGCCAGTAGTCCCAGAAGCTATGGCTACACCTTC. The rearrangement links TRBV19 to TRBJ1-2; D is uncertain. The CDR3 sequence is 12 residues long. The V end was cut by 5 bases, the J end by 4 bases, with 8 bases between. CDR1 and CDR2 (germline): LNHDA, SQIVND (reference sequence).